This entry lists 21 T cell receptor beta chains sequenced from one sample in a study of T cell changes during pregnancy in multiple sclerosis. This table comes from immunoSEQ multiplex PCR, and its TCRdb copy is limited to in-frame clones, with some not included. The table includes about 92,000 clones, about 94% detected once. Sample: peripheral blood, taken in the third trimester of pregnancy. These receptors originate from a female donor with multiple sclerosis, enrolled in a pregnancy study.

This rearrangement joins TRBV2 to TRBJ2-1, with 10 bases fitting TRBD2. Germline assignment: CDR1 SNHLY and CDR2 FYNNEI. With 6 bases clipped from V and 9 bases from J, the junction kept 17 bases outside the gene matches. CDR3 size: 17 residues. CDR3 sequence: CASSPIFSQRGGSEQFF. For the CDR3, the DNA is TGTGCCAGCAGCCCGATCTTTTCACAGCGGGGGGGGAGTGAGCAGTTCTTC.

V usage is TRBV9 and J usage is TRBJ2-1; 11 nucleotides line up with TRBD2. Germline lookup yields CDR1 SGDLS and CDR2 YYNGEE. With 0 bases clipped from V and 9 bases from J, the junction kept 5 bases outside the gene matches. This CDR3 region has 15 residues. DNA for the CDR3: TGTGCCAGCAGCGTAGGACTAGCGGGAATCACTGAGCAGTTCTTC. Translated, it gives CASSVGLAGITEQFF.

The rearrangement joins TRBV11-2 to TRBJ2-3; 10 bases map to TRBD2. Trimming removed 5 bases from V and 4 bases from J; junction bases left unmatched: 6. The CDR3 loop spans 15 amino acids. The germline V gene encodes CDR1 SGHAT and CDR2 FQNNGV. CDR3 coding DNA: TGTGCCAGCAGCGACCAAGGACTAGCGGCAGATACGCAGTATTTT. It yields the protein CASSDQGLAADTQYF.

V usage is TRBV6-5 and J usage is TRBJ1-5; no firm D call. Trimming shortened V by 6 bases and J by 6 bases, and 15 bases separated the two germline ends. The CDR3 has 14 amino acids. Germline V gene lookup returns CDR1 MNHEY and CDR2 SVGAGI. The CDR3 reads CASRKTGDTQPQHF. The CDR3 bases are TGTGCCAGCAGGAAGACGGGAGACACTCAGCCCCAGCATTTT.

Here the CDR3 DNA reads TGTGCCTGGCAGGGGGCGCGGGCCGAAAAACTGTTTTTT. This gives the protein CAWQGARAEKLFF. This chain joins TRBV30 and TRBJ1-4, with TRBD1 identical over 8 bases. This CDR3 is 13 amino acids long. Germline assignment: CDR1 GTSNPN and CDR2 SVGIG (reference sequence). V gave up 5 bases and J gave up 8 bases; unmatched junction bases: 7.

The chain has TRBV6-5 and TRBJ2-7; TRBD1 agrees at 9 bases. Germline CDR1 is MNHEY and CDR2 is SVGAGI. This CDR3 region has 13 residues. V lost 6 bases to trimming and J lost 4 bases; unmatched junction nucleotides: 4. The CDR3 protein is CASRDRGPYEQYF. CDR3 bases: TGTGCCAGCAGGGACAGGGGCCCTTACGAGCAGTACTTC.

The chain uses TRBV7-6 and TRBJ2-2; D call uncertain. Trimming took off 2 bases at V and 6 bases at J, with 7 bases between the two ends. The germline V gene has CDR1 SGHVS and CDR2 FNYEAQ. The CDR3 covers 13 residues. CDR3 DNA: TGTGCCAGCAGCTTAATCCTAGCCGGGGAGCTGTTTTTT. Its protein product is CASSLILAGELFF.

This clone was seen a few times. This chain connects TRBV5-1 to TRBJ2-3, with 7 bases matching TRBD2. The CDR3 extends over 16 amino acids. Germline V lookup: CDR1 SGHRS, CDR2 YFSETQ. The ends lost 6 bases at V and 1 base at J; junction bases unmatched: 11. This chain's CDR3 is CASNDWGGIGTDTQYF. For the CDR3, the DNA is TGCGCCAGCAACGATTGGGGGGGTATCGGCACAGATACGCAGTATTTT.

CDR3 amino acids: CASRYGTSDYEQYF. CDR3 sequence (DNA): TGTGCCAGCAGATACGGGACTAGCGACTACGAGCAGTACTTC. This chain uses TRBV28 with TRBJ2-7; TRBD2 matches at 10 bases. Looked up from germline, CDR1 is MDHEN and CDR2 is SYDVKM. Trimming removed 6 bases from V and 3 bases from J; junction bases left unmatched: 5. This CDR3 comprises 14 residues.

The V call is TRBV5-1, the J call TRBJ1-4, with TRBD1 matching 9 bases. This CDR3 has 13 amino acids. Trimming at V came to 7 bases and at J to 2 bases, leaving 0 bases not matched to a gene. Germline V lookup: CDR1 SGHRS, CDR2 YFSETQ. This CDR3 is CASGTGTNEKLFF. The CDR3 coding sequence is TGCGCCAGCGGGACAGGGACTAATGAAAAACTGTTTTTT.

This clone was recorded once. The chain combines TRBV7-2 with TRBJ2-7; D is ambiguous. V dropped 1 base and J dropped 0 bases, with 13 bases sitting between them. CDR1 is SGHTA and CDR2 is FQGNSA in the germline V gene. The CDR3 runs to 16 residues. CDR3 sequence (DNA): TGTGCCAGCAGCTTAGTGAAGCCCTACAGCTCCTACGAGCAGTACTTC. Translation gives CASSLVKPYSSYEQYF.

Here the CDR3 DNA reads TGTGCCAGCAGCCCGAGGGGAGGCTACGAGCAGTACTTC. This translates into CASSPRGGYEQYF. The chain combines TRBV7-2 with TRBJ2-7, with a possible D match to TRBD2 (6 bases). The CDR3 covers 13 residues. Germline assignment: CDR1 SGHTA and CDR2 FQGNSA. Trimming removed 5 bases from V and 3 bases from J, with 11 bases in between. Variable domain in full (rest from reference TRBV7-2 and TRBJ2-7): GAGVSQSPSNKVTEKGKDVELRCDPISGHTALYWYRQSLGQGLEFLIYFQGNSAPDKSGLPSDRFSAERTGGSVSTLTIQRTQQEDSAVYLCASSPRGGYEQYFGPGTRLTVT.

The rearrangement uses TRBV15 and TRBJ2-7; 7 bases line up with TRBD1. There are 14 residues in the CDR3. J gave up 4 bases and V 8 bases, and 11 bases lay outside the gene matches. Germline V CDR1 and CDR2: LNHNV, YYDKDF (reference sequence). CDR3 coding DNA: TGTGCCACCCCTGCCGGGACAGCAAATTACGAGCAGTACTTC. Amino acids: CATPAGTANYEQYF.

The CDR3 nucleotides read TGTGCCACCAGCAGAGGAGGGACTAGCGGGAGAGGAAGCACAGATACGCAGTATTTT. Protein: CATSRGGTSGRGSTDTQYF. The chain carries TRBV15 and TRBJ2-3; 14 bases line up with TRBD2. CDR1 and CDR2 from the germline V gene are LNHNV and YYDKDF (reference sequence). There are 19 residues in the CDR3. The ends lost 1 base at V and 0 bases at J; junction bases unmatched: 6.

The chain carries TRBV7-9 and TRBJ2-7; D is ambiguous. This CDR3 has 19 amino acids. Germline V gene data show CDR1 as SEHNR and CDR2 as FQNEAQ (reference sequence). The germline V and J ends were trimmed by 5 bases and 3 bases, with 29 bases remaining between them. CDR3 in amino acids: CASSPPLAGNHTWVYEQYF. Written as DNA, the CDR3 is TGTGCCAGCAGCCCCCCCCTCGCAGGAAATCATACTTGGGTCTACGAGCAGTACTTC.

The chain combines TRBV18 with TRBJ2-2; D gene uncertain. The CDR3 is 16 amino acids. The V and J ends lost 5 bases and 5 bases respectively, with 18 bases between them. Germline V CDR1 and CDR2: KGHSH, LQKENI. The DNA of the CDR3 is TGTGCCAGCTCAGCGACCGGGTTTTTGGAAACCGGGGAGCTGTTTTTT. This gives the protein CASSATGFLETGELFF.

V is TRBV28 and J is TRBJ2-3, with 16 bases aligning to TRBD2. J lost 3 bases, V lost 0 bases, and 3 bases had no gene match. CDR3 length equals 18 residues. Germline CDR1 reads MDHEN; CDR2 reads SYDVKM. CDR3 nucleotides: TGTGCCAGCAGTTTATGGGGACTAGCGGGAGGGATTACAGATACGCAGTATTTT. Translated, it gives CASSLWGLAGGITDTQYF.

This chain connects TRBV28 to TRBJ1-2; D possibly corresponds to TRBD1 (6 bases). The V end lost 6 bases, the J end lost 0 bases, and 14 bases lay between the germline ends. The CDR3 runs 15 residues. Germline CDR1 and CDR2: MDHEN and SYDVKM. CDR3 coding DNA: TGTGCCAGCAGATTAAGGGGGACATCTAACTATGGCTACACCTTC. Translating it yields CASRLRGTSNYGYTF.

The chain has TRBV6-5 and TRBJ2-1; D uncertain. Germline CDR1 and CDR2: MNHEY and SVGAGI. The CDR3 contains 14 residues. Trimming removed 0 bases at V and 6 bases at J, with 9 bases between. The CDR3 DNA reads TGTGCCAGCAGTTACTCGAGAATCGCCAATGAGCAGTTCTTC. This gives the protein CASSYSRIANEQFF.

This clone is a singleton in its sample. The V gene is TRBV28, the J gene TRBJ1-3, with D tentatively TRBD1 (5 bases). V was clipped by 5 bases and J by 2 bases, with 13 bases between them. CDR3 size: 15 residues. Looked up from germline, CDR1 is MDHEN and CDR2 is SYDVKM. The CDR3 here is CASSPGAGPGNTIYF. The CDR3 region has the DNA TGTGCCAGCAGTCCCGGGGCGGGGCCTGGAAACACCATATATTTT.

The chain couples TRBV4-2 to TRBJ2-2; the match to TRBD2 covers 10 bases. With 2 bases clipped from V and 4 bases from J, the junction kept 4 bases outside the gene matches. Germline V gene data show CDR1 as LGHNA and CDR2 as YNFKEQ. This CDR3 is built from 16 residues. The DNA for the CDR3 is TGTGCCAGCAGCCAACAAGCGGGAGGGCCCACCGGGGAGCTGTTTTTT. It encodes CASSQQAGGPTGELFF.